A selection of T cell receptor beta chains follows, all from one sample in a study of blood T cell repertoires in COVID-19. Generated by immunoSEQ multiplex PCR, the TCRdb table keeps only in-frame clones and is missing some. The profile shows roughly 150,000 clones, about 83% of them singletons. The sample consisted of peripheral blood. These receptor sequences come from a woman between 70 and 85 years old with COVID-19, enrolled during active disease. CDR3s leave out the opening cysteine and the closing phenylalanine or tryptophan. The order of the fields is V gene, CDR3 protein.

TRBV7-6,ASSSSLGGALGNEKLF
TRBV12-3/TRBV12-4,ASSLLNPGEQF
TRBV27,ASSLSYSNQPQH
TRBV7-2,ASSSDIGRWGSPLH
TRBV13,ASSLERGGLF
TRBV11-2,ASSSTGTSADTQY
TRBV28,ASRSGTLNQPQH
TRBV12-5,ASARTGGGTEAF
TRBV18,ASSPDLGESPLH
TRBV5-1,ASSPDSPSGNTIY
TRBV19,ASMRVFGTLGLNTEAF
TRBV5-1,ASSFTGTGGGEQF
TRBV29-1,SVHRSPNTEAF
TRBV6-5,ASSLRIGQGRQY
TRBV5-6,ASSFSGRGGDNQPQH
TRBV29-1,SAQTGGISGEQY
TRBV3-1/TRBV3-2,ASSQAWQASLSGNTIY
TRBV5-1,ASSTRMNTEAF
TRBV27,ASSLGTTNTGELF
TRBV18,ASSPPSSGTYNEQF
TRBV28,ATNRAGQPQH
TRBV6-5,ASRPGQGNTGELF
TRBV6-5,ASSYGTGRYGYT
TRBV3-1/TRBV3-2,ASSPQTGNTEAF
TRBV5-1,ASSLADRGGEKLF
TRBV11-2,ASSLGQGTSGNQETQY
TRBV30,AWGGPSHGAAGYT
TRBV11-2,ASSLGQGPEKLF
TRBV12-3/TRBV12-4,ASSPYGHEQY
TRBV7-8,ASRGQGGEKLF
TRBV28,ASSSYRQGREQY
TRBV12-3/TRBV12-4,ASSRGKGGYT
TRBV10-3,AISAGTGHGGYT
TRBV11-2,ASSLDPYQETQY
TRBV11-2,ASSLAGQGRGPNQPQH
TRBV2,ASTVDTHSGNTIY
TRBV28,ASSLSLHRGGYT
TRBV3-1/TRBV3-2,ASSHRGLVEAF
TRBV20-1,SARGDRIYT
TRBV7-9,ASRSGVGTSDNEQF
TRBV20-1,SASEGLSTQPQH
TRBV18,ASSPGLAGGDNEQF
TRBV15,ATSRGQGDNSPLH
TRBV23-1,ASRLSGGRNTGELF
TRBV7-2,ASSTPRRTEAF
TRBV9,ASSRQTGVRKGYGYT